This TCR beta chain is drawn from a study of blood T cell repertoires in COVID-19 (dated by TCRdb to about 2020). As for the study more broadly: Samples covering the acute and convalescent phases of COVID-19 were provided by collaborators in the United States, Italy and Spain. The repertoires were released in a freely available public database intended as a resource for research on the immune response to SARS-CoV-2. Samples came from the ongoing ImmuneRACE study (first 160 participants) plus 1,254 subjects from 6 global collaborators. Sample metadata almost always included a de-identified subject ID, COVID-19 status, age in years and sex. HLA class I and class II types, where available, came from metadata supplied by the sample provider rather than from assay-based typing. Deeply sampled blood TCRbeta repertoires from subjects exposed to, actively infected with, or recovered from COVID-19 were included in the dataset. The prospective study material was composed of cDNA or gDNA derived from T cells, B-cell-depleted T cells, or PBMCs. What the work shows at the level of the full study, not this receptor alone: How much clinical and demographic metadata was included differed by source and by participant, and the metadata was provided uncurated.

About this clone: The clone's antigen remains unknown. It has no much larger one-base neighbor in the sample; base qualities were not kept.

The trim is 6 bases for V and 5 bases for J, with a gap of 11 bases between the germline ends. The CDR3 sequence holds 12 residues, the cysteine and phenylalanine included. Just CDR3 DNA is preserved here, 36 bases in frame from base 1. Samples from volunteer blood donors who had recovered from COVID-19 were contributed by a second Seattle source. Whole blood was collected in K2EDTA tubes by collaborating institutions according to the institutions' own protocols. For TCRbeta analysis, collaborators shipped samples as frozen whole blood, isolated PBMCs, or DNA extracted from either of those sample types. TCRbeta CDR3 regions were amplified from genomic DNA by means of the immunoSEQ Assay, a bias-controlled multiplex PCR. In the source study's methods: Nucleated cell counts per sample were estimated from amplification of reference gene primers within the assay. To quantify the absolute abundance of each unique TCRbeta CDR3 rearrangement, sequence reads were collapsed and filtered. For each sample, productive Simpson clonality was calculated by taking the square root of Simpson's diversity index across productive rearrangements. As stored in TCRdb, this immuneACCESS dataset retains in-frame rearrangements with V and J assigned. A fraction of the clones does not appear; measured against another copy, unresolved V genes explain less than half of the discrepancy, and the remainder lacks a known reason. V, J and clone size were drawn from that table, and D and trimming were deduced from the DNA. The sample records roughly 250,000 clones, approximately 90% of which are singletons. The ten top clones hold 7.2% of the sample.

The chain is assembled from TRBV12-3 or TRBV12-4 and TRBJ2-7; TRBD2 is perhaps the D gene, given 6 matching bases. What was sequenced was peripheral blood. This clonotype was obtained from a man aged 55 to 70 who had recovered from COVID-19. The sequenced DNA: TGTGCCAGCAGCCACGCGGGAAACGAGCAGTACTTC. It translates to CASSHAGNEQYF.